A selection of T cell receptor beta chains follows, all from one sample in a study of shared clonotypes between healthy human individuals. Produced via immunoSEQ multiplex PCR; TCRdb's table is partial and in-frame only. The sample records roughly 490,000 clones, roughly 85% being singletons. The sample consisted of PBMCs. The receptors shown here come from a woman aged 40 to 50 in good health. Some clones in this sample may be carry-over from other donors' samples. Each CDR3 is given with its conserved first and last residue. A D gene is named only where the DNA matches it firmly. Clone size, where shown, is once, few, many, or a class for clones that have expanded.

NA	TRBJ2-1	TRBV21-1	NA	TGTGCCAGCAGCAAAGAGCCGGGACTAGCGGGAGTGTCGAGAGGTTCGGATGAGCAGTTCTTC	CASSKEPGLAGVSRGSDEQFF
NA	TRBJ1-1	TRBV4-3	NA	TGCGCCAGCAGCCAAGTGGAAGTGTACAGGTTTGAAGCTTTCTTT	CASSQVEVYRFEAFF
NA	TRBJ1-2	TRBV6-5	NA	TGTGCCAGCAGTTACGGACATGACTATGGCTACACCTTC	CASSYGHDYGYTF
TRBD2	TRBJ2-1	TRBV2	NA	TGTGCCAGCAGTGAAGCGCGGGGGGAGGGTGAGCAGTTCTTC	CASSEARGEGEQFF
TRBD1	TRBJ1-2	TRBV4-1	NA	TGCGCCAGCAGCCAAACCGTCCTCAGGGGGGCGCGAGAATCGAACTATGGCTACACCTTC	CASSQTVLRGARESNYGYTF
NA	TRBJ2-1	TRBV9	NA	TGTGCCAGCAGCGTGTCCGGACAAATCTCCTACAATGAGCAGTTCTTC	CASSVSGQISYNEQFF
TRBD2	TRBJ2-1	TRBV19	NA	TGTGCCAGTAAGATACTAGCGGATTCCAATGAGCAGTTCTTC	CASKILADSNEQFF
NA	TRBJ2-7	TRBV4-1	NA	TGCGCCAGCAGCCTGGCGGGGCAGGGGCGTTCCTACGAGCAGTACTTC	CASSLAGQGRSYEQYF
NA	TRBJ1-1	TRBV4-1	NA	TGCGCCAGCAGCCAAGGGCTGGGCTCGGGAAACACTGAAGCTTTCTTT	CASSQGLGSGNTEAFF
NA	TRBJ2-1	TRBV18	NA	TGTGCCAGCTCACCAGGGAGGTTGGACTTTGGGTTATACAATGAGCAGTTCTTC	CASSPGRLDFGLYNEQFF
NA	TRBJ2-5	TRBV7-2	once	TGTGCCAGCAGCTTAGCGCTGGGGGAGACCCAGTACTTC	CASSLALGETQYF
NA	TRBJ2-1	TRBV30	NA	TGTGCATTGCGCCCTTACAATGAGCAGTTCTTC	CALRPYNEQFF
NA	TRBJ2-1	TRBV15	few	TGTGCCACCAGCCCACGGACTGGAGATTACAATGAGCAGTTCTTC	CATSPRTGDYNEQFF
TRBD1	TRBJ2-7	TRBV27	NA	TGTGCCAGCAGTTTGCACCCGGGACAGGGGTCCTACGAGCAGTACTTC	CASSLHPGQGSYEQYF
NA	TRBJ1-2	TRBV11-1	NA	TGTGCCAGCAGCTTAGAACAGGTCGGTGGCTACACCTTC	CASSLEQVGGYTF
TRBD1	TRBJ1-3	TRBV19	NA	TGTGCCAGTGCGACAGGGGCAGGAGGAAACACCATATATTTT	CASATGAGGNTIYF
NA	TRBJ2-2	TRBV2	few	TGTGCCAGCAGTGACATAATAACCGGGGAGCTGTTTTTT	CASSDIITGELFF
TRBD1	TRBJ1-3	TRBV29-1	NA	TGCAGCGTTGAAGCGCAGAGGGTGGGACAGGGGACGGACACCATATATTTT	CSVEAQRVGQGTDTIYF
TRBD2	TRBJ2-5	TRBV27	few	TGTGCCAGCAGTTTATCGCGGGGCCTCCCGGGGGGAGAGACCCAGTACTTC	CASSLSRGLPGGETQYF
NA	TRBJ2-3	TRBV11-2	few	TGTGCCAGCAGCACCAGCCTAGGGGATACGCAGTATTTT	CASSTSLGDTQYF
NA	TRBJ1-1	TRBV5-1	NA	TGCGCCAGCAGCTGGGACACGGGGAACACTGAAGCTTTCTTT	CASSWDTGNTEAFF
NA	TRBJ2-1	TRBV9	few	TGTGCCAGCAGCGTAGGTCTAGCGTCTAGCTCCTACAATGAGCAGTTCTTC	CASSVGLASSSYNEQFF
NA	TRBJ1-2	TRBV5-1	NA	TGCGCCAGCAGCTTGGAATCTGAGGGCTACACCTTC	CASSLESEGYTF